These 8 T cell receptor beta chains were sequenced from one sample in a study of blood T cell repertoires in COVID-19. Only in-frame clones appear in the TCRdb table, and some are missing; sequencing was by immunoSEQ multiplex PCR. Of some 97,000 clones in the sample, approximately 91% were seen once. The sample comprised peripheral blood. The receptors derive from a man over 45 with active COVID-19.

This chain links TRBV5-1 with TRBJ2-2; D may be TRBD1 (6 bases). The germline V and J ends were trimmed by 4 bases and 4 bases, with 14 bases remaining between them. The CDR3 spans 15 residues. CDR1 SGHRS and CDR2 YFSETQ come from the germline V gene. The CDR3 sequence is CASSPGTLRTGELFF. The CDR3 region has the DNA TGCGCCAGCAGCCCGGGGACACTCCGCACCGGGGAGCTGTTTTTT.

The chain links TRBV12-3 or TRBV12-4 to TRBJ1-1; D uncertain. Trimming left V 7 bases short and J 6 bases short, with 15 bases between. This CDR3 has 13 residues. The CDR3 nucleotides are TGTGCCAGCATCCCTAGGCGCGCGGCTGAAGCTTTCTTT. This codes for CASIPRRAAEAFF.

The chain links TRBV18 to TRBJ1-2, with D unclear. Germline CDR1 and CDR2: KGHSH and LQKENI. Trimming left V 0 bases short and J 6 bases short, with 14 bases between. The length of the CDR3 is 15 residues. The CDR3 bases are TGTGCCAGCTCACCACCTTCGAGAGGGTCTGATGGCTACACCTTC. Translated, it gives CASSPPSRGSDGYTF.

This chain joins TRBV2 and TRBJ1-1, with D tentatively TRBD1 (5 bases). Looked up from germline, CDR1 is SNHLY and CDR2 is FYNNEI. Trimming stripped 11 bases from V and 3 bases from J, with 16 bases between. The CDR3 has 13 amino acids. Written as DNA, the CDR3 is TGTGCCGTTCGGCGGGGGTCGGACACTGAAGCTTTCTTT. This translates into CAVRRGSDTEAFF.

This clone came up once. The J gene is TRBJ1-6, the V gene TRBV19; TRBD1 matches at 9 bases. The CDR3 length is 14 residues. Germline V gene data show CDR1 as LNHDA and CDR2 as SQIVND (reference sequence). J was trimmed by 9 bases and V by 7 bases; bases with no gene match: 7. DNA for the CDR3: TGTGCCAGTACCGGGACAGGGCATGGTTCACCCCTCCACTTT. It encodes CASTGTGHGSPLHF.

The V and J genes are TRBV6-5 and TRBJ2-5; 9 bases are a match to TRBD2. In germline, CDR1 is MNHEY, CDR2 SVGAGI. This CDR3 is built from 16 residues. The V and J ends lost 4 bases and 7 bases, in that order; junction bases with no gene match: 13. This CDR3 is CASSLGGSGGGRTQYF. In DNA, the CDR3 is TGTGCCAGCAGTTTGGGAGGTAGCGGGGGCGGCAGGACCCAGTACTTC.

This clone has only one observation. The rearrangement links TRBV7-2 to TRBJ2-3; TRBD2 agrees at 7 bases. CDR1 and CDR2 (germline): SGHTA, FQGNSA. J lost 4 bases, V lost 3 bases, and 16 bases had no gene match. The CDR3 loop spans 18 amino acids. The CDR3 region has the DNA TGTGCCAGCAGCTTTGAGTTGGGAAAGGGAGGGCCCCCAGATACGCAGTATTTT. Amino acid sequence: CASSFELGKGGPPDTQYF.

The chain couples TRBV21-1 to TRBJ1-4; no DNA check was done on the table's D call, TRBD1. TRBV21-1 is noted as a pseudogene. The CDR3 covers 15 residues. DNA of the CDR3: TGTGCCAAAGAACCGCCGGGACAGCTTAATGAAAAACTGTTTTTT. Amino acids: CAKEPPGQLNEKLFF.